This T cell receptor (beta chain) was sequenced during a study of T cell responses to AZD1222 COVID-19 vaccine. Study-wide results and limits: CD4 TCRs linked to vaccination spanned spike, dominating at 160-218 and 743-854. None of the repertoires were sampled until the peak T cell response had passed. Recipients of AZD1222 seropositive at baseline numbered only 5 or 6.

Germline values: CDR1 MNHEY, CDR2 SVGAGI. V was pared by 6 bases and J by 2 bases, with 10 bases between. This CDR3 is built from 13 residues. About this clone: Its antigen is still unknown.

Measured with immunoSEQ multiplex PCR; TCRdb has only the in-frame clones, and not every one. The repertoire holds more than 90,000 clones, with 70% to 90% as singletons. This sample comprised peripheral blood, obtained 28 days after the second AZD1222 dose. The chain has TRBV6-5 and TRBJ1-2; no reliable D call. The TCR originated in an adult who received the AZD1222 COVID-19 vaccine. CDR3 nucleotide sequence: TGTGCCAGCAGGCTAACAGCAAACTATGGCTACACCTTC. Translated: CASRLTANYGYTF.